A selection of T cell receptor beta chains follows, all from one sample in a study of spatial heterogeneity in lung cancer. TCRdb independently ran MiXCR on the 5' RACE reads; one entry per CDR3 protein. Of several thousand distinct CDR3 sequences listed, 15% are singletons. Sequenced here: lung tumor tissue, sampled at surgery. Receptor source: a female donor with early-stage non-small cell lung cancer. The CDR3 runs from the conserved cysteine through the conserved F or W. The order of the fields is D gene, CDR3 length, clone size, J gene, V gene, CDR3 protein, CDR3 DNA. A D gene is named only where the DNA matches it firmly. For some rows the clone size is stated as once, few or many, or as a class when expanded; others skip it.

d_call: NA
cdr3_length: 13
clone_size: medium-sized
j_call: TRBJ2-5
v_call: TRBV7-3
cdr3_aa: CASSPGTGETQYF
cdr3_nt: TGTGCCAGCAGCCCTGGGACGGGAGAGACCCAGTACTTC

d_call: NA
cdr3_length: 12
clone_size: NA
j_call: TRBJ2-5
v_call: TRBV6-2/TRBV6-3
cdr3_aa: CASSPFQETQYF
cdr3_nt: TGTGCCAGCAGTCCGTTCCAGGAGACCCAGTACTTC

d_call: NA
cdr3_length: 11
clone_size: NA
j_call: TRBJ2-7
v_call: TRBV20-1
cdr3_aa: CSAITSYEQYF
cdr3_nt: TGCAGCGCGATAACTAGCTACGAGCAGTACTTC

d_call: NA
cdr3_length: 16
clone_size: medium-sized
j_call: TRBJ1-1
v_call: TRBV9
cdr3_aa: CASSPLRGMGDTEAFF
cdr3_nt: TGTGCCAGCAGCCCCCTCAGGGGAATGGGAGACACTGAAGCTTTCTTT

d_call: NA
cdr3_length: 13
clone_size: many
j_call: TRBJ1-6
v_call: TRBV2
cdr3_aa: CASINQETSPLHF
cdr3_nt: TGTGCCAGCATCAACCAGGAGACCTCACCCCTCCACTTT

d_call: NA
cdr3_length: 15
clone_size: NA
j_call: TRBJ2-6
v_call: TRBV28
cdr3_aa: CASSPRRPGANVLTF
cdr3_nt: TGTGCCAGCAGTCCTCGGAGGCCTGGGGCCAACGTCCTGACTTTC

d_call: NA
cdr3_length: 12
clone_size: medium-sized
j_call: TRBJ1-2
v_call: TRBV5-1
cdr3_aa: CASSVATTGYTF
cdr3_nt: TGCGCCAGCAGCGTGGCCACCACCGGCTACACCTTC

d_call: TRBD1
cdr3_length: 13
clone_size: many
j_call: TRBJ1-1
v_call: TRBV7-9
cdr3_aa: CASSLGQWSEAFF
cdr3_nt: TGTGCCAGCAGCCTGGGACAGTGGTCTGAAGCTTTCTTT

d_call: TRBD1
cdr3_length: 14
clone_size: NA
j_call: TRBJ1-1
v_call: TRBV5-6
cdr3_aa: CASSSTGTGLSAFF
cdr3_nt: TGTGCCAGCAGCTCCACCGGGACAGGTCTATCTGCTTTCTTT

d_call: NA
cdr3_length: 15
clone_size: many
j_call: TRBJ1-6
v_call: TRBV3-1
cdr3_aa: CASSQSGMGGSPLHF
cdr3_nt: TGTGCCAGCAGCCAATCAGGAATGGGGGGCTCACCCCTCCACTTT

d_call: NA
cdr3_length: 13
clone_size: many
j_call: TRBJ1-1
v_call: TRBV5-6
cdr3_aa: CASSCLMCAEAFF
cdr3_nt: TGTGCCAGCAGCTGTCTAATGTGCGCTGAAGCTTTCTTT

d_call: NA
cdr3_length: 16
clone_size: many
j_call: TRBJ1-2
v_call: TRBV27
cdr3_aa: CASSLSESGGDYGYTF
cdr3_nt: TGTGCCAGCAGTTTATCGGAGTCGGGCGGGGACTATGGCTACACCTTC

d_call: TRBD1
cdr3_length: 18
clone_size: many
j_call: TRBJ2-1
v_call: TRBV14
cdr3_aa: CASSFRDRGRSGYNEQFF
cdr3_nt: TGTGCCAGCAGCTTCCGGGACAGGGGGCGTTCGGGGTACAATGAGCAGTTCTTC

d_call: TRBD1
cdr3_length: 16
clone_size: medium-sized
j_call: TRBJ2-5
v_call: TRBV6-5
cdr3_aa: CASSFGTGRGRETQYF
cdr3_nt: TGTGCCAGCAGTTTCGGGACAGGCCGGGGACGGGAGACCCAGTACTTC

d_call: NA
cdr3_length: 15
clone_size: many
j_call: TRBJ2-5
v_call: TRBV5-4
cdr3_aa: CASSSYRDPQETQYF
cdr3_nt: TGTGCCAGCAGCTCATACAGGGATCCCCAAGAGACCCAGTACTTC

d_call: NA
cdr3_length: 15
clone_size: many
j_call: TRBJ1-3
v_call: TRBV4-1
cdr3_aa: CASSQGLGSGNTIYF
cdr3_nt: TGCGCCAGCAGCCAAGGTCTGGGTTCTGGAAACACCATATATTTT

d_call: NA
cdr3_length: 12
clone_size: few
j_call: TRBJ1-2
v_call: TRBV20-1
cdr3_aa: CSARNRDYGYTF
cdr3_nt: TGCAGTGCTAGAAACAGGGATTATGGCTACACCTTC

d_call: TRBD1
cdr3_length: 15
clone_size: few
j_call: TRBJ2-7
v_call: TRBV5-6
cdr3_aa: CASSLVQGAAYEQYF
cdr3_nt: TGTGCCAGCAGCTTGGTACAGGGGGCCGCCTACGAGCAGTACTTC

d_call: NA
cdr3_length: 14
clone_size: medium-sized
j_call: TRBJ1-2
v_call: TRBV20-1
cdr3_aa: CSARRPLQDYGYTF
cdr3_nt: TGCAGTGCTAGAAGACCATTGCAGGACTATGGCTACACCTTC

d_call: NA
cdr3_length: 16
clone_size: NA
j_call: TRBJ2-1
v_call: TRBV28
cdr3_aa: CASRRIRVSSYNEQFF
cdr3_nt: TGTGCCAGCAGACGAATACGCGTGAGCTCCTACAATGAGCAGTTCTTC

d_call: TRBD2
cdr3_length: 17
clone_size: many
j_call: TRBJ2-3
v_call: TRBV11-2
cdr3_aa: CASSLRGGGAGTDTQYF
cdr3_nt: TGTGCCAGCAGCTTACGAGGCGGGGGGGCCGGAACAGATACGCAGTATTTT

d_call: NA
cdr3_length: 15
clone_size: few
j_call: TRBJ1-5
v_call: TRBV6-5
cdr3_aa: CASRIRVYSNQPQHF
cdr3_nt: TGTGCCAGCAGGATCAGGGTCTATAGCAATCAGCCCCAGCATTTT

d_call: NA
cdr3_length: 15
clone_size: few
j_call: TRBJ2-1
v_call: TRBV7-9
cdr3_aa: CASSPGRSSYNEQFF
cdr3_nt: TGTGCCAGCAGCCCTGGCCGCAGCTCCTACAATGAGCAGTTCTTC

d_call: NA
cdr3_length: 12
clone_size: many
j_call: TRBJ1-1
v_call: TRBV2
cdr3_aa: CASSPQNTEAFF
cdr3_nt: TGTGCCAGCAGCCCACAGAACACTGAAGCTTTCTTT

d_call: NA
cdr3_length: 12
clone_size: medium-sized
j_call: TRBJ1-2
v_call: TRBV6-5
cdr3_aa: CASSYSNYGYTF
cdr3_nt: TGTGCCAGCAGTTACTCTAACTATGGCTACACCTTC

d_call: TRBD1
cdr3_length: 12
clone_size: medium-sized
j_call: TRBJ1-1
v_call: TRBV6-5
cdr3_aa: CASRRGQAEAFF
cdr3_nt: TGTGCCAGCAGAAGGGGGCAGGCTGAAGCTTTCTTT